Here is one T cell receptor (beta chain) with its context. Germline assignment: CDR1 KGHSH and CDR2 LQKENI. This CDR3 has 13 amino acids. Trimming removed 6 bases from V and 4 bases from J; junction bases left unmatched: 4. The data belong to a study of blood T cell repertoires in COVID-19. Study overall: PBMCs, B-cell-depleted T cells, or T cells provided the cDNA or gDNA that made up the material.

The repertoire was sequenced with immunoSEQ multiplex PCR; TCRdb's copy has only in-frame clones and lacks some. Of some 300,000 clones in the sample, 86% are singletons; the top ten hold less than 15%. Sequenced input: peripheral blood. This chain uses TRBV18 with TRBJ1-1, with 8 bases aligning to TRBD1. The receptor was isolated from an older woman with COVID-19, enrolled during active disease. The DNA of the CDR3 is TGTGCCAGCTCCCAGGGGGCCCGCACTGAAGCTTTCTTT. Protein: CASSQGARTEAFF.